This paragraph reports one T cell receptor (beta chain). The antigen remains undetermined. Clones were read by immunoSEQ multiplex PCR, and TCRdb kept only the in-frame ones, dropping some. In the table there are 110,000 to 150,000 clones, around 90% of which are singletons. The entry originates in a study of graft-versus-host responses after intestinal transplantation. This CDR3 spans 14 amino acids. CDR1 is KGHSH and CDR2 is LQKENI in the germline V gene. Trimming took off 3 bases at V and 6 bases at J, with 11 bases between the two ends. This chain links TRBV18 with TRBJ1-4; D is ambiguous. Specimen: unstimulated CD4+ T cells sorted from spleen or lymph node cells, collected before intestinal transplant. This receptor was obtained from a human donor who received an intestinal transplant. The CDR3 sequence is CASSPFTGDEKLFF. For the CDR3, the DNA is TGTGCCAGCTCACCGTTTACGGGAGATGAAAAACTGTTTTTT. The full variable domain, completed using reference TRBV18 and TRBJ1-4, is NAGVMQNPRHLVRRRGQEARLRCSPMKGHSHVYWYRQLPEEGLKFMVYLQKENIIDESGMPKERFSAEFPKEGPSILRIQQVVRGDSAAYFCASSPFTGDEKLFFGSGTQLSVL.